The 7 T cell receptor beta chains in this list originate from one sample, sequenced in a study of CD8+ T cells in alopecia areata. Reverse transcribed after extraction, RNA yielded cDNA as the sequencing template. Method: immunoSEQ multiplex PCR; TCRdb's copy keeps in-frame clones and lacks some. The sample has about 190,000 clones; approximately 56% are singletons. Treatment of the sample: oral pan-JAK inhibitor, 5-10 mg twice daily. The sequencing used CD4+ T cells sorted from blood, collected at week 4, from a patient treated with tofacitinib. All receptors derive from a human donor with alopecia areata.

CDR3 amino acids: CASSYDSQNTEAFF. In nucleotides, the CDR3 is TGTGCCAGCAGCTATGACAGCCAGAACACTGAAGCTTTCTTT. The chain links TRBV7-2 to TRBJ1-1; D may be TRBD1 (5 bases). The germline V and J ends were trimmed by 4 bases and 1 base, with 10 bases remaining between them. CDR3 length: 14 residues. The germline CDR1 and CDR2 sequences are SGHTA and FQGNSA.

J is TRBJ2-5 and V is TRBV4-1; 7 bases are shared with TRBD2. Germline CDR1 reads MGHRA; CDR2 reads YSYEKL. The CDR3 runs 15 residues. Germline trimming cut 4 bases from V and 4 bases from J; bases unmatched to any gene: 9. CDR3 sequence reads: CASSLLAVKGETQYF. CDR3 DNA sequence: TGCGCCAGCAGCCTGCTAGCGGTGAAAGGAGAGACCCAGTACTTC.

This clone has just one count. CDR3 protein: CASSVAGTEAFF. The CDR3 DNA reads as TGTGCCAGCAGCGTAGCAGGGACTGAAGCTTTCTTT. The chain employs TRBV9 and TRBJ1-1; tentatively, D is TRBD1 (5 bases). V was trimmed by 0 bases and J by 5 bases, leaving 5 bases between them. This CDR3 contains 12 residues. Germline V gives CDR1 SGDLS, CDR2 YYNGEE.

The CDR3 region has the DNA TGCGCCAGCAGCTCCAAGGAAGCTATCAACTATGGCTACACCTTC. It yields the protein CASSSKEAINYGYTF. This rearrangement joins TRBV5-1 to TRBJ1-2; D not certain. Trimming stripped 3 bases from V and 2 bases from J, with 14 bases between. The CDR3 covers 15 residues. The V gene's germline CDR1 is SGHRS and CDR2 YFSETQ.

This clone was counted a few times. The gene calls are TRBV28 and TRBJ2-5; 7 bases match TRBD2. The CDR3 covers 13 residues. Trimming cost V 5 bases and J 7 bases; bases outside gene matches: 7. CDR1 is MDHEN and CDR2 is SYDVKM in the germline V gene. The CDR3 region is CASSPPGRGTQYF. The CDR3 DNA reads TGTGCCAGCAGTCCCCCGGGGAGGGGGACCCAGTACTTC. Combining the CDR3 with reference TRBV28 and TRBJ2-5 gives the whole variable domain DVKVTQSSRYLVKRTGEKVFLECVQDMDHENMFWYRQDPGLGLRLIYFSYDVKMKEKGDIPEGYSVSREKKERFSLILESASTNQTSMYLCASSPPGRGTQYFGPGTRLLVL.

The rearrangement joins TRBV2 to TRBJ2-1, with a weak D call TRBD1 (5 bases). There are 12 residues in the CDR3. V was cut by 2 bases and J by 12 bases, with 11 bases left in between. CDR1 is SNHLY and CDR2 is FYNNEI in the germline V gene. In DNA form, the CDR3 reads TGTGCCAGCAGTGAAAGGGGTCCCAGGCAGTTCTTC. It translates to CASSERGPRQFF.

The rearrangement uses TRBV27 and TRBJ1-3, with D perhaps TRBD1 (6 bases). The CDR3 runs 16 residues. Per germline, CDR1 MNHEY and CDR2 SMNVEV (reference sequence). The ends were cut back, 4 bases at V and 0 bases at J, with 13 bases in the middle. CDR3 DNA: TGTGCCAGCAGTTCTCGAGGGGGAAGCTCTGGAAACACCATATATTTT. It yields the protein CASSSRGGSSGNTIYF.